Presented here are 30 T cell receptor beta chains from one specimen sequenced in a study of cytomegalovirus exposure and HLA in healthy donors. PCR was performed using 60 Vbeta and 13 Jbeta primers. Profiled with immunoSEQ multiplex PCR; TCRdb holds only in-frame clones, not every one. The table shows about 130,000 clones, with roughly 72% occurring only once. The sequencing sample was made of PBMCs. The receptor set was obtained from a man in his forties or fifties in good health and CMV-seropositive.

J is TRBJ1-5 and V is TRBV6-6, with D unresolved. This CDR3 is 14 amino acids long. Germline V gene lookup returns CDR1 MNHNY and CDR2 SVGAGI (reference sequence). The ends were cut back, 6 bases at V and 0 bases at J, with 9 bases in the middle. The DNA of the CDR3 is TGTGCCAGCAGACCAACTTATAGCAATCAGCCCCAGCATTTT. It translates to CASRPTYSNQPQHF.

The V and J genes are TRBV14 and TRBJ2-5; D is perhaps TRBD2 (6 bases). V was shortened by 5 bases and J by 4 bases, with 11 bases between the two germline ends. This CDR3 has 13 residues. Germline V CDR1 and CDR2: SGHDN, FVKESK. The CDR3 here is CASSGRGGETQYF. DNA for the CDR3: TGTGCCAGCAGCGGGCGGGGTGGAGAGACCCAGTACTTC.

The chain combines TRBV2 with TRBJ2-1; tentatively, D is TRBD1 (5 bases). The V and J ends lost 7 bases and 0 bases respectively, with 13 bases between them. The CDR3 has 15 residues. CDR1 is SNHLY and CDR2 is FYNNEI in the germline V gene. The CDR3 DNA follows: TGTGCCAGCAACAAGGACATAAGCTCCTACAATGAGCAGTTCTTC. Translated: CASNKDISSYNEQFF.

A word on this clone: One junction end disagrees with the germline gene, perhaps due to a read error. The genes are TRBV5-4 and TRBJ1-1; unclear D gene. CDR3 length equals 11 residues. Germline V lookup: CDR1 SGHNT, CDR2 YYREEE (reference sequence). Written as DNA, the CDR3 is TGTGCCAGCATCTTGAACACTGAAGCTTTCTTT. Protein: CASILNTEAFF.

The V and J genes are TRBV19 and TRBJ2-1, with TRBD1 matching 7 bases. The trim removed 4 bases at V and 14 bases at J, leaving 11 bases unmatched. The V gene's germline CDR1 is LNHDA and CDR2 SQIVND (reference sequence). The CDR3 is 13 amino acids. The chain's CDR3 is CASSTGQVRGKFF. DNA for the CDR3: TGTGCCAGTAGTACCGGCCAGGTCAGGGGGAAGTTCTTC. Supplemented by reference TRBV19 and TRBJ2-1, the full variable domain reads DGGITQSPKYLFRKEGQNVTLSCEQNLNHDAMYWYRQDPGQGLRLIYYSQIVNDFQKGDIAEGYSVSREKKESFPLTVTSAQKNPTAFYLCASSTGQVRGKFFGPGTRLTVL.

This clone was detected only once. This specimen includes other DNA sequences encoding the same CDR3. V is TRBV7-3 and J is TRBJ1-1, with unresolved D. Trimming shortened V by 1 base and J by 3 bases, and 9 bases separated the two germline ends. This CDR3 is built from 14 residues. CDR1 is SGHTA and CDR2 is FQGTGA in the germline V gene. CDR3 region: CASSLMGGDTEAFF. The CDR3 DNA sequence: TGTGCCAGCAGCTTAATGGGAGGAGACACTGAAGCTTTCTTT.

This clone showed up just once. The chain links TRBV5-4 to TRBJ2-2, with D possibly matching TRBD1 (5 bases). CDR3 size: 15 residues. The germline V and J ends were trimmed by 4 bases and 3 bases, with 13 bases remaining between them. CDR1 is SGHNT and CDR2 is YYREEE in the germline V gene (reference sequence). The CDR3 reads CASSHPARDTGELFF. The CDR3 nucleotides read TGTGCCAGCAGCCACCCTGCCAGGGACACCGGGGAGCTGTTTTTT.

This chain uses TRBV7-6 with TRBJ2-2; TRBD1 aligns across 7 bases. Germline CDR1 and CDR2: SGHVS and FNYEAQ. This CDR3 comprises 15 residues. The trim removed 1 base at V and 1 base at J, leaving 0 bases unmatched. CDR3 coding DNA: TGTGCCAGCAGCTTAGGGGACAGGAACACCGGGGAGCTGTTTTTT. Its translation: CASSLGDRNTGELFF.

The genes are TRBV12-5 and TRBJ1-3; 12 nucleotides match TRBD1. Trimming cost V 6 bases and J 8 bases; bases outside gene matches: 11. This CDR3 comprises 16 residues. The germline V gene has CDR1 LGHNT and CDR2 FRNRAP. The CDR3 nucleotides read TGTGCTAGTGGACCCGGGACAGGGGGCTTCTTGGACACCATATATTTT. This encodes CASGPGTGGFLDTIYF.

V usage is TRBV27 and J usage is TRBJ2-6, with TRBD1 as a possible D gene (6 bases). The CDR3 contains 14 residues. Germline-derived CDR1 and CDR2 are MNHEY and SMNVEV (reference sequence). The V gene lost 8 bases and the J gene lost 4 bases, with 12 bases spanning the gap. The CDR3 spells CASSKGVGANVLTF. DNA of the CDR3: TGTGCCAGCTCTAAGGGGGTAGGGGCCAACGTCCTGACTTTC.

The chain links TRBV5-6 to TRBJ1-2; D not certain. Germline V gene lookup returns CDR1 SGHDT and CDR2 YYEEEE. The length of the CDR3 is 13 residues. The V gene lost 6 bases and the J gene lost 1 base, with 10 bases spanning the gap. The CDR3 sequence: CASTVYNNYGYTF. DNA for the CDR3: TGTGCCAGCACCGTATATAATAACTATGGCTACACCTTC.

This chain joins TRBV7-6 and TRBJ2-3, with 10 bases aligning to TRBD2. CDR1 is SGHVS, CDR2 FNYEAQ, per germline. V lost 5 bases and J lost 7; bases outside the gene matches: 6. The CDR3 has 14 residues. The CDR3 DNA sequence: TGTGCCAGCAGCCCGGGACTAGCGAAGAATACGCAGTATTTT. Protein: CASSPGLAKNTQYF.

This clone came up once. This chain uses TRBV2 with TRBJ1-5; D gene unclear. Germline values: CDR1 SNHLY, CDR2 FYNNEI. This CDR3 spans 14 amino acids. The V gene lost 5 bases and the J gene lost 4 bases, with 12 bases spanning the gap. In DNA form, the CDR3 reads TGTGCCAGCAGTTCTGAGCCACGGAATCAGCCCCAGCATTTT. Residues: CASSSEPRNQPQHF.

The chain links TRBV19 to TRBJ2-2; no reliable D call. The germline gives CDR1 LNHDA, CDR2 SQIVND (reference sequence). V was clipped by 7 bases and J by 0 bases, with 15 bases between them. This CDR3 is built from 16 residues. Here the CDR3 reads CASIPERSSNTGELFF. In DNA, the CDR3 is TGTGCCAGTATTCCGGAGCGATCGTCGAACACCGGGGAGCTGTTTTTT.

The chain couples TRBV5-4 to TRBJ2-1, with 14 bases lining up with TRBD2. This CDR3 has 17 amino acids. Germline CDR1 is SGHNT and CDR2 is YYREEE (reference sequence). Trimming at V came to 4 bases and at J to 0 bases, leaving 3 bases not matched to a gene. Here the CDR3 reads CASSGTSGRSSYNEQFF. The DNA of the CDR3 is TGTGCCAGCAGCGGGACTAGCGGGAGAAGCTCCTACAATGAGCAGTTCTTC. The full variable domain, completed using reference TRBV5-4 and TRBJ2-1, is ETGVTQSPTHLIKTRGQQVTLRCSSQSGHNTVSWYQQALGQGPQFIFQYYREEENGRGNFPPRFSGLQFPNYSSELNVNALELDDSALYLCASSGTSGRSSYNEQFFGPGTRLTVL.

Only a few counts were recorded for this clone. V gene TRBV9 combines with J gene TRBJ2-2; a weak D match, TRBD2 (5 bases). The CDR3 is 15 residues long. The germline V gene has CDR1 SGDLS and CDR2 YYNGEE. V was clipped by 0 bases and J by 6 bases, with 12 bases between them. CDR3 bases: TGTGCCAGCAGCGTAGGTGCGGGCTCGCCCGGGGAGCTGTTTTTT. Translated, it gives CASSVGAGSPGELFF.

The chain couples TRBV7-9 to TRBJ2-7, with 10 bases aligning to TRBD1. The V gene end was trimmed by 2 bases and the J gene end by 5 bases; junction bases not matched to a gene: 9. This CDR3 region has 16 residues. Looked up from germline, CDR1 is SEHNR and CDR2 is FQNEAQ (reference sequence). In DNA, the CDR3 is TGTGCCAGCAGCTTATTGGGTCCCGGGACAGGGGACGAGCAGTACTTC. Its protein is CASSLLGPGTGDEQYF. Complete variable domain (other parts from reference TRBV7-9 and TRBJ2-7): DTGVSQNPRHKITKRGQNVTFRCDPISEHNRLYWYRQTLGQGPEFLTYFQNEAQLEKSRLLSDRFSAERPKGSFSTLEIQRTEQGDSAMYLCASSLLGPGTGDEQYFGPGTRLTVT.

This clone was detected once. The chain uses TRBV27 and TRBJ1-5; 7 bases align to TRBD1. The CDR3 totals 16 residues. With V trimmed by 2 bases and J by 0 bases, 4 bases remained unmatched. CDR1 is MNHEY and CDR2 is SMNVEV in the germline V gene (reference sequence). CDR3 region: CASSLGAGGSNQPQHF. The CDR3 DNA sequence: TGTGCCAGCAGTTTAGGGGCAGGGGGTAGCAATCAGCCCCAGCATTTT.

The chain recombines TRBV19 with TRBJ2-7; tentative D call: TRBD2 (5 bases). Germline values: CDR1 LNHDA, CDR2 SQIVND (reference sequence). Trimming shortened V by 4 bases and J by 4 bases, and 8 bases separated the two germline ends. The length of the CDR3 is 12 residues. CDR3 sequence reads: CASSRGDYEQYF. CDR3 in DNA: TGTGCCAGTAGTAGGGGAGATTACGAGCAGTACTTC.

The V and J genes are TRBV29-1 and TRBJ1-1; D ambiguous. This CDR3 contains 15 residues. Germline lookup yields CDR1 SQVTM and CDR2 ANQGSEA. Trimming took off 2 bases at V and 1 base at J, with 14 bases between the two ends. The CDR3 sequence: CSVEKPPAGNTEAFF. The CDR3 bases are TGCAGCGTTGAAAAGCCCCCGGCGGGGAACACTGAAGCTTTCTTT.

J is TRBJ2-5 and V is TRBV19, with a tentative D call TRBD2 (5 bases). The CDR3 is 14 amino acids. Germline V lookup: CDR1 LNHDA, CDR2 SQIVND (reference sequence). V lost 4 bases and J lost 7, with 16 bases in between. The CDR3 region is CASSNFGEPGTQYF. CDR3 bases: TGTGCCAGTAGTAATTTTGGGGAGCCAGGGACCCAGTACTTC.

The chain has TRBV4-2 and TRBJ2-7; possibly TRBD2 for D (7 bases). This CDR3 has 17 amino acids. Per germline, CDR1 LGHNA and CDR2 YNFKEQ. With 0 bases removed from V and 6 bases from J, the gap between germline ends came to 21 bases. In nucleotides, the CDR3 is TGTGCCAGCAGCCAAGATACCGGGGGGCTCTTCGTGACCGAGCAGTACTTC. This encodes CASSQDTGGLFVTEQYF.

The chain uses TRBV7-9 and TRBJ2-1; TRBD1 aligns across 8 bases. V shed 5 bases and J 6 bases; nucleotides not matched to a gene: 6. The CDR3 extends over 14 amino acids. In germline, CDR1 is SEHNR, CDR2 FQNEAQ (reference sequence). The CDR3 DNA follows: TGTGCCAGCAGCCAGGACAGGGTAGGCAATGAGCAGTTCTTC. Its protein is CASSQDRVGNEQFF.

V gene TRBV7-2 combines with J gene TRBJ2-5; 12 bases match TRBD2. V lost 5 bases, J lost 5 bases, and 6 bases stayed unmatched. The CDR3 sequence is 15 residues long. Germline CDR1 is SGHTA and CDR2 is FQGNSA. In nucleotides, the CDR3 is TGTGCCAGCAGCCTCGGACTAGCGGGATATGAGACCCAGTACTTC. The encoded protein is CASSLGLAGYETQYF.

This chain links TRBV5-8 with TRBJ1-4; tentative D call: TRBD1 (6 bases). The V and J ends lost 4 bases and 5 bases respectively, with 9 bases between them. Germline V gives CDR1 SGHTS, CDR2 YDEGEE. The CDR3 sequence is 13 residues long. DNA of the CDR3: TGTGCCAGCAGCCGGACAGAAAATGAAAAACTGTTTTTT. This translates into CASSRTENEKLFF.

This chain joins TRBV5-4 and TRBJ1-1; 10 positions agree with TRBD1. The CDR3 is made up of 13 amino acids. J lost 7 bases, V lost 4 bases, and 4 bases had no gene match. In germline, CDR1 is SGHNT, CDR2 YYREEE (reference sequence). The CDR3 sequence: CASSHDRGHEAFF. The CDR3 bases are TGTGCCAGCAGCCACGACAGGGGGCATGAAGCTTTCTTT.

V gene TRBV7-7 combines with J gene TRBJ2-7, with D unresolved. Germline V gene sequence: CDR1 SSHAT, CDR2 FNYEAQ (reference sequence). V shed 2 bases and J shed 3 bases, with 8 bases lying between them. This CDR3 has 13 amino acids. The CDR3 reads CASSLNQNYEQYF. The CDR3 DNA sequence: TGTGCCAGCAGCTTAAATCAGAACTACGAGCAGTACTTC.

The gene calls are TRBV7-3 and TRBJ2-7; 10 nucleotides match TRBD1. After removal of 4 bases from V and 3 bases from J, the junction contained 6 bases not matched to a gene. Germline CDR1 reads SGHTA; CDR2 reads FQGTGA. The CDR3 extends over 15 amino acids. The CDR3 loop reads CASSSGQGGFYEQYF. The CDR3 region has the DNA TGTGCCAGCAGCTCCGGACAGGGGGGGTTCTACGAGCAGTACTTC.

CDR3 in amino acids: CASSATWYQETQYF. CDR3 coding DNA: TGTGCCAGCAGCGCAACTTGGTACCAAGAGACCCAGTACTTC. The chain couples TRBV9 to TRBJ2-5; D unresolved. In germline, CDR1 is SGDLS, CDR2 YYNGEE. The CDR3 loop spans 14 amino acids. Trimming stripped 3 bases from V and 0 bases from J, with 9 bases between.

The chain couples TRBV25-1 to TRBJ1-2; the D gene is possibly TRBD1 (5 bases). V was shortened by 5 bases and J by 7 bases, with 20 bases between the two germline ends. Germline-derived CDR1 and CDR2 are MGHDK and SYGVNS. CDR3 size: 15 residues. This CDR3 reads CASSFTAVGAFGYTF. DNA for the CDR3: TGTGCCAGCAGTTTCACCGCAGTAGGGGCCTTTGGCTACACCTTC.